This T cell receptor beta chain was recovered during a study of CD8+ T cells in alopecia areata. Background on the study: It was oral tofacitinib, at 5 to 10 mg twice daily, that treated patients received.

Trimming took 5 bases from V and 1 from J, leaving 14 bases between them. CDR3 size: 15 residues. Germline V gives CDR1 LNHDA, CDR2 SQIVND (reference sequence). In regard to this clone: Its antigen is unidentified.

Sequencing templates came from extracted RNA that was reverse transcribed into cDNA. Profiled with immunoSEQ multiplex PCR; TCRdb holds only in-frame clones, not every one. The table records 45,000 to 60,000 clones, about 96% of them present only once. Notes on the study in general: Mice gave a clearer picture of TCR sharing than patients did, possibly for HLA-related reasons. Scalp repertoires also include resident alphabeta T cells from normal skin.

V gene TRBV19 combines with J gene TRBJ2-5; D perhaps matches TRBD1 (6 bases). The source is a human donor with alopecia areata. Sequenced material: CD8+ T cells sorted from blood, taken at week 0. CDR3 loop: CASSDGTPVQETQYF. In DNA form, the CDR3 reads TGTGCCAGTAGTGACGGGACACCGGTCCAAGAGACCCAGTACTTC.